The clone carrying this TCR beta chain was observed a few times. Its antigen remains unknown. These data are taken from a study of T cell repertoires in cytomegalovirus infection. Across the study: Through public TCR beta signatures, both CMV infection and matching HLA type were indicated. Study-wide results and caveats: HLA-C-restricted CMV clonotypes gave the most frequent clonotype in two of eight donors. Cumulated frequencies of public TCR beta families served to identify carriers of CMV plus the relevant HLA.

Germline V gene data show CDR1 as MNHEY and CDR2 as SVGAGI. The V and J ends lost 0 bases and 0 bases respectively, with 11 bases between them. The CDR3 has 16 amino acids. TCRdb reprocessed the reads with MiXCR, giving one entry per CDR3 protein. The table includes approximately 490,000 distinct CDR3 sequences, over 9% detected once. The sequencing sample was made of PBMCs. This TCR was recovered from a human donor in good health (CMV status not recorded). Some clones in this sample may be carry-over from other donors' samples. The genes are TRBV6-5 and TRBJ1-1; D call uncertain. The CDR3: CASSYSSGSVNTEAFF. CDR3 in DNA: TGTGCCAGCAGTTACTCCTCCGGGAGCGTGAACACTGAAGCTTTCTTT.